A single sample is the source of the 32 T cell receptor beta chains below, sequenced in a study of vaccination and CD4 T cells after COVID-19. The Oncomine TCR Beta short-read assay was applied to DNA of cultured CD4+ T cells. TCRdb ran MiXCR on the PCR reads and lists one entry per CDR3 protein. The sample holds 5,000 to 8,000 distinct CDR3 sequences, approximately 52% seen once. The antigens for these receptors are not known. Stated treatment: roughly 10-day PBMC culture with coronavirus spike peptide pools or control peptides (ViraFEST assay). Those CD4+ T cells from the unexposed donor predate the COVID-19 pandemic (2011-2018). Input material: CD4+ T cells from blood, cultured in vitro. These receptor sequences come from a human donor in good health.

The chain recombines TRBV28 with TRBJ1-2; 9 bases fit TRBD1. This CDR3 is 16 amino acids long. Looked up from germline, CDR1 is MDHEN and CDR2 is SYDVKM. Unmatched junction bases numbered 13, after V lost 6 bases and J lost 5 bases. DNA of the CDR3: TGTGCCAGCAGACCTGCGCCCGGGACAGGGAGATATGGCTACACCTTC. This sequence encodes CASRPAPGTGRYGYTF.

In its sample, this clonotype was seen a few times. The chain has TRBV7-2 and TRBJ1-2, with TRBD1 matching over 7 bases. The trim removed 1 base at V and 6 bases at J, leaving 14 bases unmatched. Germline CDR1 reads SGHTA; CDR2 reads FQGNSA. The CDR3 totals 17 residues. In nucleotides, the CDR3 is TGTGCCAGCAGCTTAGATCTAGGGGTGACAGGGAGGCATGGCTACACCTTC. As protein: CASSLDLGVTGRHGYTF.

V usage is TRBV10-3 and J usage is TRBJ1-5, with 7 bases matching TRBD1. With 6 bases clipped from V and 4 bases from J, the junction kept 3 bases outside the gene matches. Germline CDR1 reads ENHRY; CDR2 reads SYGVKD. The CDR3 runs to 13 residues. CDR3 DNA: TGTGCCATCAGCGACAGGGTGAATCAGCCCCAGCATTTT. Residues: CAISDRVNQPQHF.

V usage is TRBV7-2 and J usage is TRBJ1-2; D remains unclear. V was clipped by 5 bases and J by 4 bases, with 8 bases between them. CDR1 is SGHTA and CDR2 is FQGNSA in the germline V gene. CDR3 length equals 12 residues. The CDR3 region has the DNA TGTGCCAGCAGCCCCGGCCCCTATGGCTACACCTTC. Protein product: CASSPGPYGYTF.

The CDR3 DNA reads TGTGCCAGCAGTGAAAGGGTCAGGAACACTGAAGCTTTCTTT. It encodes CASSERVRNTEAFF. The V call is TRBV2, the J call TRBJ1-1, with D unresolved. CDR1 SNHLY and CDR2 FYNNEI come from the germline V gene. The length of the CDR3 is 14 residues. The V and J ends lost 2 bases and 1 base respectively, with 8 bases between them.

Only one count was recorded for this clonotype. The chain recombines TRBV20-1 with TRBJ1-1; no definite D call. Germline V CDR1 and CDR2: DFQATT, SNEGSKA (reference sequence). CDR3 size: 12 residues. Trimming removed 3 bases at V and 1 base at J, with 6 bases between. CDR3 nucleotide sequence: TGCAGTGCTAGGACAACGAACACTGAAGCTTTCTTT. Its translation: CSARTTNTEAFF.

This clonotype was detected only once. Compared with germline, one end of the junction differs, possibly owing to a read error. This chain uses TRBV2 with TRBJ1-1, with 7 nucleotides matching TRBD1. This CDR3 is 13 amino acids long. Germline V gene sequence: CDR1 SNHLY, CDR2 FYNNEI. DNA of the CDR3: TGTGCCAGCAGCCGGGACAGAAACACCGAAGCTTTCTTT. Translation gives CASSRDRNTEAFF.

The CDR3 region has the DNA TGTGCCAGCAGCTTCCGAGGCGCCGCTCTCTATTTT. Translated, it gives CASSFRGAALYF. The genes are TRBV13 and TRBJ2-3; D ambiguous. Trimming cost V 3 bases and J 15 bases, with 16 bases left between them. The germline CDR1 and CDR2 sequences are PRHDT and FYEKMQ (reference sequence). This CDR3 contains 12 residues.

V and J are TRBV4-3 and TRBJ2-2; 7 bases align to TRBD2. This CDR3 comprises 16 residues. V was pared by 1 base and J by 3 bases, with 5 bases of the junction left unmatched. CDR1 and CDR2 from the germline V gene are LGHNA and YSLEER. CDR3 loop: CASSQGGGGDTGELFF. As DNA, the CDR3 is TGCGCCAGCAGCCAAGGGGGCGGGGGAGACACCGGGGAGCTGTTTTTT.

The chain uses TRBV28 and TRBJ1-5, with a weak D call TRBD1 (6 bases). There are 14 residues in the CDR3. Germline assignment: CDR1 MDHEN and CDR2 SYDVKM. CDR3 nucleotide sequence: TGTGCTAGCGGGGGCCCTAATTACAATCAGCCCCAGCATTTT. Its translation is CASGGPNYNQPQHF.

This clonotype appeared once. The rearrangement joins TRBV30 to TRBJ2-5; 10 nucleotides line up with TRBD2. Germline V lookup: CDR1 GTSNPN, CDR2 SVGIG (reference sequence). J was trimmed by 5 bases and V by 4 bases; bases with no gene match: 7. The CDR3 is 14 amino acids. CDR3 amino acids: CAWTPSGSWETQYF. The CDR3 coding sequence is TGTGCCTGGACCCCTAGCGGGAGTTGGGAGACCCAGTACTTC.

The chain carries TRBV6-1 and TRBJ2-3, with 8 bases lining up with TRBD1. Trimming at V came to 6 bases and at J to 0 bases, leaving 5 bases not matched to a gene. Germline V CDR1 and CDR2: MNHNS, SASEGT. The CDR3 runs to 15 residues. Here the CDR3 DNA reads TGTGCCAGCAGCCAACAGGGGGAGAGCACAGATACGCAGTATTTT. Translated: CASSQQGESTDTQYF.

The V gene is TRBV15, the J gene TRBJ1-2; D unclear. This CDR3 spans 14 amino acids. The germline gives CDR1 LNHNV, CDR2 YYDKDF (reference sequence). V lost 1 base and J lost 4, with 10 bases in between. The CDR3 reads CATSRGPNLYGYTF. The CDR3 DNA is TGTGCCACCAGCAGAGGTCCCAACCTCTATGGCTACACCTTC.

This clonotype was picked up a small number of times. The J gene is TRBJ1-5, the V gene TRBV21-1; the table's D call, TRBD1, has no DNA check behind it. TRBV21-1 is deemed a pseudogene. CDR3 length equals 15 residues. Written as DNA, the CDR3 is TGTGCCAGCAGCTCCCGGGACAGCGACAAGGCTCCCCAGCATTTT. Translating gives CASSSRDSDKAPQHF.

The V gene is TRBV30, the J gene TRBJ2-7, with D perhaps matching TRBD1 or TRBD2 (6 bases each). Germline loops: CDR1 GTSNPN, CDR2 SVGIG (reference sequence). Trimming pared 3 bases from V and 9 bases from J, leaving 18 bases between. This CDR3 is built from 13 residues. The CDR3 protein is CAWSPGIGGGQYF. The CDR3 DNA reads TGTGCCTGGAGCCCTGGGATAGGGGGAGGGCAGTACTTC.

This chain uses TRBV30 with TRBJ1-5; D call uncertain. This CDR3 has 12 residues. V was trimmed by 7 bases and J by 4 bases, leaving 11 bases between them. CDR1 and CDR2 (germline): GTSNPN, SVGIG (reference sequence). In DNA, the CDR3 is TGTGCCTCGGGAACTGGGAATCAGCCCCAGCATTTT. It codes for CASGTGNQPQHF.

The V and J genes are TRBV4-1 and TRBJ2-3, with D tentatively TRBD1 or TRBD2 (5 bases each). Germline values: CDR1 MGHRA, CDR2 YSYEKL. The V end was cut by 0 bases, the J end by 8 bases, with 12 bases between. The CDR3 is 14 amino acids. This CDR3 is CASSQDLAGGTQYF. In DNA form, the CDR3 reads TGCGCCAGCAGCCAAGATCTTGCTGGGGGTACGCAGTATTTT.

The rearrangement joins TRBV7-8 to TRBJ2-7; 8 bases agree with TRBD2. The CDR3 has 15 amino acids. The V gene end was trimmed by 7 bases and the J gene end by 2 bases; junction bases not matched to a gene: 10. The germline gives CDR1 SGHVS, CDR2 FQNEAQ. The CDR3 bases are TGTGCCAGCACCGCCGGGGGGGTAGGGACCTACGAGCAGTACTTC. Translation: CASTAGGVGTYEQYF.

The table lists this clonotype with a few counts. V is TRBV20-1 and J is TRBJ2-3; 15 bases are a match to TRBD2. CDR1 and CDR2 from the germline V gene are DFQATT and SNEGSKA (reference sequence). V trimming: 5 bases; J trimming: 7 bases; junction bases outside the gene matches: 4. This CDR3 is built from 14 residues. In DNA form, the CDR3 reads TGCAGTGCTGGGACTAGCGGGGGGATCCATACGCAGTATTTT. The encoded protein is CSAGTSGGIHTQYF.

This chain connects TRBV7-2 to TRBJ1-2; D unclear. The CDR3 contains 12 residues. Germline CDR1 SGHTA, CDR2 FQGNSA. Trimming cost V 4 bases and J 3 bases, with 6 bases left between them. In DNA, the CDR3 is TGTGCCAGCAGCTCCTCCTACTATGGCTACACCTTC. As protein: CASSSSYYGYTF.

This clonotype was recorded a few times. J is TRBJ1-3 and V is TRBV20-1; D unresolved. CDR1 and CDR2 from the germline V gene are DFQATT and SNEGSKA (reference sequence). CDR3 length: 14 residues. Trimming took off 0 bases at V and 2 bases at J, with 8 bases between the two ends. The CDR3 DNA follows: TGCAGTGCTAGAGATGAAACAGCTGGAAACACCATATATTTT. Protein product: CSARDETAGNTIYF.

This clonotype was found a few times. This rearrangement joins TRBV20-1 to TRBJ1-6, with a possible D match to TRBD1 (6 bases). V shed 1 base and J shed 14 bases, with 15 bases lying between them. The germline V gene encodes CDR1 DFQATT and CDR2 SNEGSKA (reference sequence). This CDR3 contains 13 residues. Written as DNA, the CDR3 is TGCAGTGCTAGAGGCTCAGGGGTTTTCACCCTCCACTTT. It is translated as CSARGSGVFTLHF.

The DNA for the CDR3 is TGTGCCATCAGTGAGCCGGGTATGGGGCCCGCTGAAGCTTTCTTT. It specifies CAISEPGMGPAEAFF. The chain employs TRBV10-3 and TRBJ1-1, with D possibly being TRBD1 (5 bases). Trimming shortened V by 2 bases and J by 6 bases, and 16 bases separated the two germline ends. Germline CDR1 ENHRY, CDR2 SYGVKD. This CDR3 region has 15 residues.

The chain links TRBV6-2 or TRBV6-3 to TRBJ2-7; D might be TRBD2 (5 bases). Trimming shortened V by 6 bases and J by 6 bases, and 21 bases separated the two germline ends. Per the germline V gene, CDR1 is MNHEY and CDR2 is SVGEGT. The CDR3 contains 15 residues. CDR3 nucleotides: TGTGCCAGCAGATCCAACTCCTTCCTCCGGGGCGAGCAGTACTTC. Residues: CASRSNSFLRGEQYF.

The chain couples TRBV6-1 to TRBJ2-3; maybe TRBD2 (7 bases). This CDR3 spans 16 amino acids. CDR1 MNHNS and CDR2 SASEGT come from the germline V gene. V was trimmed by 6 bases and J by 5 bases, leaving 21 bases between them. CDR3 nucleotide sequence: TGTGCCAGCAGCCCGTACCTGGCGGGGGCGGGAGATACGCAGTATTTT. Amino acid sequence: CASSPYLAGAGDTQYF.

The chain combines TRBV11-2 with TRBJ1-1, with D unclear. With 4 bases removed from V and 6 bases from J, the gap between germline ends came to 9 bases. CDR1 SGHAT and CDR2 FQNNGV come from the germline V gene. The CDR3 consists of 12 residues. The CDR3 DNA reads TGTGCCAGCAGCTATCTAAGTGCTGAAGCTTTCTTT. Translation: CASSYLSAEAFF.

This clonotype was counted a single time. The gene calls are TRBV7-2 and TRBJ2-5; D is perhaps TRBD1 or TRBD2 (6 bases each). Trimming left V 1 base short and J 5 bases short, with 23 bases between. This CDR3 comprises 18 residues. Germline V gene lookup returns CDR1 SGHTA and CDR2 FQGNSA. In DNA, the CDR3 is TGTGCCAGCAGCTTAGTGACAGGCGGGGTTCTGAGACGGGAGACCCAGTACTTC. Its protein is CASSLVTGGVLRRETQYF.

The chain recombines TRBV10-3 with TRBJ2-5; 9 nucleotides match TRBD1. Germline V CDR1 and CDR2: ENHRY, SYGVKD. This CDR3 spans 15 amino acids. V shed 9 bases, J shed 1 base, and the junction held 9 bases outside the gene matches. CDR3 nucleotides: TGTGCCATTAAACCGGGACAGGGTTTCCAAGAGACCCAGTACTTC. It yields the protein CAIKPGQGFQETQYF.

This chain links TRBV12-3 or TRBV12-4 with TRBJ1-2; 12 nucleotides match TRBD1. V lost 7 bases to trimming and J lost 4 bases; unmatched junction nucleotides: 7. CDR3 size: 15 residues. The CDR3 DNA follows: TGTGCCAGCAACCCCGGGACAGGGGGCGTCTATGGCTACACCTTC. Protein product: CASNPGTGGVYGYTF.

V is TRBV2 and J is TRBJ2-1, with D possibly being TRBD1 (6 bases). V was clipped by 1 base and J by 8 bases, with 18 bases between them. The CDR3 has 16 residues. Germline V gene lookup returns CDR1 SNHLY and CDR2 FYNNEI. The CDR3 nucleotides read TGTGCCAGCAGTGAAGGGGGGCCAGGAGGATTCGATGAGCAGTTCTTC. Translated: CASSEGGPGGFDEQFF.

This sequence joins TRBV19 and TRBJ1-5; unclear D gene. CDR1 is LNHDA and CDR2 is SQIVND in the germline V gene (reference sequence). This CDR3 region has 17 residues. Trimming took 1 base from V and 0 from J, leaving 13 bases between them. CDR3 sequence reads: CASSIGGPSFSNQPQHF. CDR3 bases: TGTGCCAGTAGTATAGGAGGTCCTTCCTTTAGCAATCAGCCCCAGCATTTT.

The chain is built from TRBV6-1 and TRBJ1-2; 10 bases are a match to TRBD1. Germline trimming cut 7 bases from V and 4 bases from J; bases unmatched to any gene: 15. This CDR3 spans 17 amino acids. The germline CDR1 and CDR2 sequences are MNHNS and SASEGT. The CDR3 coding sequence is TGTGCCAGCACCTCCCCGGGACAGGGGCCCCGCGGCTATGGCTACACCTTC. This encodes CASTSPGQGPRGYGYTF.